This TCR beta chain was identified in a study of T cell repertoires in cytomegalovirus infection. TCRdb passed the reads through MiXCR, listing each CDR3 protein once. The sample lists about 600,000 distinct CDR3 sequences; 20% to 25% were seen once. This CDR3 contains 16 residues. The ends lost 5 bases at V and 5 bases at J; junction bases unmatched: 12. Overall study findings and caveats: Clonotype analysis showed dominance of the ex vivo response by HLA-C-restricted CMV-specific TCR beta clonotypes.

This clonotype appeared a few times. The antigen remains undetermined. The source material was CD8+ T cells from PBMCs. The sequence was collected from a human donor in good health (CMV status not recorded). Some clones in this sample may be carry-over from other donors' samples. The chain joins TRBV12-3 or TRBV12-4 to TRBJ2-5; 9 bases fit TRBD1. Written as DNA, the CDR3 is TGTGCCAGCAGTGCCAACCGGGACAGGGCTGTCGAGACCCAGTACTTC. Translation: CASSANRDRAVETQYF.